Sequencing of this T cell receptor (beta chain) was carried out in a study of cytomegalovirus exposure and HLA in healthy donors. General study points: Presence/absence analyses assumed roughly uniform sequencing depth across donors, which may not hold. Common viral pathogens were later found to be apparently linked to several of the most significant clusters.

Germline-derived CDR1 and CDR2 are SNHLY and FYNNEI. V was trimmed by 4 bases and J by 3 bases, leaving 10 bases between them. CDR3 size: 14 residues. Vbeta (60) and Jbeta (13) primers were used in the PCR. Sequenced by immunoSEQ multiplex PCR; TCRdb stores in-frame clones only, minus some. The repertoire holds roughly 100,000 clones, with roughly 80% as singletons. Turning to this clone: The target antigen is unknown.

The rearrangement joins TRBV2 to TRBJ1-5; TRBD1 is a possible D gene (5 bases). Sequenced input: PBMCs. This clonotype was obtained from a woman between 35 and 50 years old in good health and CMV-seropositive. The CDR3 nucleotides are TGTGCCAGCAGTGTTAACAGGTTCAATCAGCCCCAGCATTTT. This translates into CASSVNRFNQPQHF.